This entry lists 15 T cell receptor beta chains sequenced from one sample in a study of shared clonotypes between healthy human individuals. Sequencing used immunoSEQ multiplex PCR; TCRdb keeps in-frame clones, though not all of them. The table includes roughly 1,000,000 clones, 75% to 85% detected once. Source material: memory CD4+ T cells from PBMCs. The subset was: CD45RA-negative fraction. These receptors were collected from a man aged 18 to 29 in good health. Some clones in this sample may be carry-over from other donors' samples.

V usage is TRBV7-7 and J usage is TRBJ1-1, with a tentative D call TRBD1 (6 bases). The CDR3 contains 13 residues. The V and J ends lost 0 bases and 4 bases respectively, with 6 bases between them. The germline CDR1 and CDR2 sequences are SSHAT and FNYEAQ (reference sequence). CDR3 sequence: CASSLATGTEAFF. CDR3 nucleotides: TGTGCCAGCAGCTTAGCGACAGGCACTGAAGCTTTCTTT.

V is TRBV4-1 and J is TRBJ2-3; TRBD1 is a possible D gene (5 bases). The V gene lost 4 bases and the J gene lost 2 bases, with 16 bases spanning the gap. Germline-derived CDR1 and CDR2 are MGHRA and YSYEKL. This CDR3 comprises 16 residues. Written as DNA, the CDR3 is TGCGCCAGCAGCCCTCGGACACTGCTACCCACAGATACGCAGTATTTT. Translating it yields CASSPRTLLPTDTQYF.

The chain carries TRBV6-5 and TRBJ2-3; 7 bases map to TRBD2. V lost 7 bases to trimming and J lost 8 bases; unmatched junction nucleotides: 12. The CDR3 totals 14 residues. The germline CDR1 and CDR2 sequences are MNHEY and SVGAGI. DNA of the CDR3: TGTGCCAGCACCGGCGCCCTTGGGGGGGGTACGCAGTATTTT. Its translation is CASTGALGGGTQYF.

This clone was picked up a small number of times. The rearrangement joins TRBV29-1 to TRBJ1-2; 9 nucleotides match TRBD1. The CDR3 contains 12 residues. CDR1 is SQVTM, CDR2 ANQGSEA, per germline. V lost 5 bases to trimming and J lost 6 bases; unmatched junction nucleotides: 4. Here the CDR3 reads CSVLRTGDGYTF. The DNA for the CDR3 is TGCAGCGTTCTTCGGACAGGGGATGGCTACACCTTC.

The J gene is TRBJ1-5, the V gene TRBV28, with D possibly being TRBD1 (6 bases). The CDR3 spans 18 residues. The germline V and J ends were trimmed by 5 bases and 0 bases, with 20 bases remaining between them. Germline CDR1 and CDR2: MDHEN and SYDVKM. This CDR3 reads CASSDPYGQLYSNQPQHF. For the CDR3, the DNA is TGTGCCAGCAGTGACCCCTATGGACAGCTTTATAGCAATCAGCCCCAGCATTTT.

V and J are TRBV11-2 and TRBJ2-5, with TRBD2 identical over 9 bases. Germline V gives CDR1 SGHAT, CDR2 FQNNGV. The CDR3 covers 14 residues. V lost 2 bases to trimming and J lost 5 bases; unmatched junction nucleotides: 3. The CDR3 DNA reads TGTGCCAGCAGCTTATTAAGCGGGAGGGAGACCCAGTACTTC. It is translated as CASSLLSGRETQYF.

In the case of this clone: The sample holds other DNA sequences that translate to the same CDR3. The chain carries TRBV28 and TRBJ2-1, with D perhaps TRBD1 (5 bases). This CDR3 comprises 11 residues. V shed 2 bases and J shed 9 bases, with 5 bases lying between them. Per the germline V gene, CDR1 is MDHEN and CDR2 is SYDVKM. The DNA of the CDR3 is TGTGCCAGCAGTTTAAGGGGTGAGCAGTTCTTC. Its translation: CASSLRGEQFF.

This clone was found once. V usage is TRBV2 and J usage is TRBJ2-3; 9 positions agree with TRBD2. CDR1 SNHLY and CDR2 FYNNEI come from the germline V gene. The CDR3 loop spans 12 amino acids. V shed 5 bases, J shed 13 bases, and the junction held 7 bases outside the gene matches. The CDR3: CASSYLAGTEYF. The DNA of the CDR3 is TGTGCCAGCAGTTACCTAGCGGGGACCGAGTATTTT.

The chain combines TRBV9 with TRBJ1-2; TRBD1 matches 7 bases. Germline V gene lookup returns CDR1 SGDLS and CDR2 YYNGEE. This CDR3 comprises 13 residues. The ends lost 0 bases at V and 6 bases at J; junction bases unmatched: 2. Here the CDR3 reads CASSVGQGDGYTF. CDR3 nucleotides: TGTGCCAGCAGCGTAGGACAGGGTGATGGCTACACCTTC. The whole variable domain, remainder taken from reference TRBV9 and TRBJ1-2, is DSGVTQTPKHLITATGQRVTLRCSPRSGDLSVYWYQQSLDQGLQFLIQYYNGEERAKGNILERFSAQQFPDLHSELNLSSLELGDSALYFCASSVGQGDGYTFGSGTRLTVV.

The V gene is TRBV7-6, the J gene TRBJ2-5; TRBD2 matches 7 bases. The V gene's germline CDR1 is SGHVS and CDR2 FNYEAQ. The J segment lost 1 base and the V segment lost 5 bases, leaving 10 bases of the junction unmatched. The CDR3 consists of 16 residues. The CDR3, as DNA: TGTGCCAGCAGCCCCGCCGGGAGGCGGGGCCAAGAGACCCAGTACTTC. This translates into CASSPAGRRGQETQYF.

This clone was seen a few times. The gene calls are TRBV9 and TRBJ2-1; 10 bases match TRBD1. This CDR3 is 16 amino acids long. The V gene end was trimmed by 1 base and the J gene end by 9 bases; junction bases not matched to a gene: 10. Germline V gene lookup returns CDR1 SGDLS and CDR2 YYNGEE. CDR3 coding DNA: TGTGCCAGCAGCGTAAGAGGGGGACAGGGGACCGGTGAGCAGTTCTTC. It encodes CASSVRGGQGTGEQFF.

This clone has more than one count but fewer than ten. The gene calls are TRBV2 and TRBJ1-1; TRBD1 aligns across 7 bases. The CDR3 is made up of 14 amino acids. Germline V lookup: CDR1 SNHLY, CDR2 FYNNEI. Trimming cost V 6 bases and J 0 bases; bases outside gene matches: 4. This CDR3 reads CASRRDSLNTEAFF. The DNA for the CDR3 is TGTGCCAGCAGAAGGGACAGTCTGAACACTGAAGCTTTCTTT.

J is TRBJ2-5 and V is TRBV2; TRBD2 matches at 8 bases. Germline V lookup: CDR1 SNHLY, CDR2 FYNNEI. The CDR3 covers 13 residues. V shed 7 bases, J shed 4 bases, and the junction held 5 bases outside the gene matches. The CDR3 nucleotides are TGTGCCAGCAACGGGGGGGAGTTAGAGACCCAGTACTTC. Its protein product is CASNGGELETQYF.

In this sample, this clone turned up a few times. The chain has TRBV25-1 and TRBJ1-1; D is uncertain. CDR3 length equals 13 residues. V gave up 8 bases and J gave up 4 bases, with 14 bases separating them. Germline CDR1 reads MGHDK; CDR2 reads SYGVNS. CDR3 in amino acids: CASQDVGSTEAFF. DNA for the CDR3: TGTGCCAGCCAGGACGTTGGGTCCACTGAAGCTTTCTTT.

The V call is TRBV18, the J call TRBJ2-7; tentative D call: TRBD2 (6 bases). Germline V gene sequence: CDR1 KGHSH, CDR2 LQKENI. This CDR3 has 12 residues. V lost 6 bases, J lost 7 bases, and 13 bases lay in between. The CDR3 here is CASSRLGEEQYF. The CDR3 DNA reads as TGTGCCAGCTCGCGACTAGGGGAGGAGCAGTACTTC.